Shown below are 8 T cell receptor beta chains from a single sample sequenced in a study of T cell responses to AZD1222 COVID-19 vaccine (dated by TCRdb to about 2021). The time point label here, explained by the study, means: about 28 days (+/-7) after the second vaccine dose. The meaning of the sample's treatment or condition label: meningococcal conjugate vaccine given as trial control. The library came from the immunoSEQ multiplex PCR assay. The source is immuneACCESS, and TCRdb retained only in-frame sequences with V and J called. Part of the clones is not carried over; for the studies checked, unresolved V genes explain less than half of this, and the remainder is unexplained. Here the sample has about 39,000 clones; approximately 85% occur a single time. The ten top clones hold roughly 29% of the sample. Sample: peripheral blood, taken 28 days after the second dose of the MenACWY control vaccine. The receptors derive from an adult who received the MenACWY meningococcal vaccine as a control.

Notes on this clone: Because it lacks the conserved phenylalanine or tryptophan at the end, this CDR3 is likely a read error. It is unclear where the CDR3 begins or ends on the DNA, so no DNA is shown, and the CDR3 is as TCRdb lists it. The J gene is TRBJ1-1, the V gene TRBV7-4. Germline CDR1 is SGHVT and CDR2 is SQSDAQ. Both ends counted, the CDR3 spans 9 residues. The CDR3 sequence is CASSTPLPP.

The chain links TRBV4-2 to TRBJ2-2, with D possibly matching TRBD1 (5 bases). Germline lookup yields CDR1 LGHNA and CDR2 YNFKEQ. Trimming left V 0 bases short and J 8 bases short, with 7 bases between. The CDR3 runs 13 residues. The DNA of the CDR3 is TGTGCCAGCAGCCAAGAAGGGGTGGGGGAGCTGTTTTTT. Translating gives CASSQEGVGELFF.

The DNA for the CDR3 is TGTGCCAGCAGCTACAGGACTGGATACACAGATACGCAGTATTTT. Its translation: CASSYRTGYTDTQYF. The chain combines TRBV5-5 with TRBJ2-3; D tentatively reads TRBD1 or TRBD2 (5 bases each). Germline loops: CDR1 SGHKS, CDR2 YYEKEE (reference sequence). CDR3 size: 15 residues. Trimming removed 3 bases at V and 2 bases at J, with 13 bases between.

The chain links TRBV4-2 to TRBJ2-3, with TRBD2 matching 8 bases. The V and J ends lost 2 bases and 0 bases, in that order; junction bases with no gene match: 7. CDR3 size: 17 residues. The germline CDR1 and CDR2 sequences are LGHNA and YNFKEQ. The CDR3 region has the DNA TGTGCCAGCAGCCAATTAATAGCGGGACCTAGCACAGATACGCAGTATTTT. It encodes CASSQLIAGPSTDTQYF.

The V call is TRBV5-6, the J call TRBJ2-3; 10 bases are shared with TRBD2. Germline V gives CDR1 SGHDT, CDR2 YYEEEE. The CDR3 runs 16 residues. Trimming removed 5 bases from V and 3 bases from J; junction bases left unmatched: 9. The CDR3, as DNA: TGTGCCAGCAGTCATAGCGGGGGGAGGCGGACAGATACGCAGTATTTT. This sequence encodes CASSHSGGRRTDTQYF. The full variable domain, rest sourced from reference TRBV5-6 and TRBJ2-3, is DAGVTQSPTHLIKTRGQQVTLRCSPKSGHDTVSWYQQALGQGPQFIFQYYEEEERQRGNFPDRFSGHQFPNYSSELNVNALLLGDSALYLCASSHSGGRRTDTQYFGPGTRLTVL.

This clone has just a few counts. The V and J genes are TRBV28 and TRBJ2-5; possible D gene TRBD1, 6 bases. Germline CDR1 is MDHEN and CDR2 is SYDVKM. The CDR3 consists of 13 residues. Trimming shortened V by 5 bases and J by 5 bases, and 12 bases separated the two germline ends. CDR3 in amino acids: CASSPTGLETQYF. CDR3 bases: TGTGCCAGCAGTCCAACAGGGTTGGAGACCCAGTACTTC. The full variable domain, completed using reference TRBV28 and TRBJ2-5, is DVKVTQSSRYLVKRTGEKVFLECVQDMDHENMFWYRQDPGLGLRLIYFSYDVKMKEKGDIPEGYSVSREKKERFSLILESASTNQTSMYLCASSPTGLETQYFGPGTRLLVL.

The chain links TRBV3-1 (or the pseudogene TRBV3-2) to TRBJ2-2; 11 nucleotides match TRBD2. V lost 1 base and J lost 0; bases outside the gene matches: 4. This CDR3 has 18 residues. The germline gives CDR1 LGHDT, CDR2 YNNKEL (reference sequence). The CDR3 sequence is CASSQGASGRSNTGELFF. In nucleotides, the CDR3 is TGTGCCAGCAGCCAAGGGGCTAGCGGGAGGTCGAACACCGGGGAGCTGTTTTTT.

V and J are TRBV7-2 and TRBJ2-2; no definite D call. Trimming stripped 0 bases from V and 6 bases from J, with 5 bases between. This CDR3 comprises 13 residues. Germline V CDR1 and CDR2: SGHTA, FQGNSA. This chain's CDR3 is CASSLAGPGELFF. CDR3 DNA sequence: TGTGCCAGCAGCTTAGCAGGGCCCGGGGAGCTGTTTTTT.